The 18 T cell receptor beta chains reported below all come from one sample, sequenced in a study of blood T cell repertoires in COVID-19. TCRdb's table, derived via immunoSEQ multiplex PCR, lists solely in-frame clones and lacks some. This table has 120,000 to 150,000 clones, 70% to 90% appearing once. The material sequenced was peripheral blood. The receptors derive from a human donor with acute or convalescent COVID-19. The donor label of this sample is uncertain.

V gene TRBV3-1 (or the pseudogene TRBV3-2) combines with J gene TRBJ2-7, with 9 positions matching TRBD1. Germline lookup yields CDR1 LGHDT and CDR2 YNNKEL (reference sequence). The J segment lost 6 bases and the V segment lost 4 bases, leaving 4 bases of the junction unmatched. This CDR3 contains 13 residues. This chain's CDR3 is CASSRGDRAEQYV. The DNA of the CDR3 is TGTGCCAGCAGCCGGGGGGACAGGGCCGAGCAGTACGTC.

The chain links TRBV15 to TRBJ2-5, with D possibly matching TRBD1 (5 bases). The V and J ends lost 0 bases and 1 base respectively, with 9 bases between them. Per the germline V gene, CDR1 is LNHNV and CDR2 is YYDKDF (reference sequence). There are 15 residues in the CDR3. CDR3 DNA: TGTGCCACCAGCAGAGACCAGGGAAGCCAAGAGACCCAGTACTTC. Translating it yields CATSRDQGSQETQYF.

This chain uses TRBV9 with TRBJ1-1; TRBD1 is a possible D gene (5 bases). V lost 0 bases, J lost 4 bases, and 13 bases lay in between. This CDR3 has 15 residues. Germline-derived CDR1 and CDR2 are SGDLS and YYNGEE. CDR3 nucleotides: TGTGCCAGCAGCGTAGTCGGAGGGGTGGGCACTGAAGCTTTCTTT. It yields the protein CASSVVGGVGTEAFF.

J is TRBJ2-1 and V is TRBV19, with D maybe TRBD1 (6 bases). Trimming took off 4 bases at V and 5 bases at J, with 15 bases between the two ends. Germline-derived CDR1 and CDR2 are LNHDA and SQIVND (reference sequence). This CDR3 is 15 amino acids long. The CDR3 reads CASSTVDSRNNEQFF. Here the CDR3 DNA reads TGTGCCAGTAGTACAGTGGACAGTAGGAACAATGAGCAGTTCTTC.

This chain joins TRBV9 and TRBJ2-7, with 11 bases fitting TRBD2. The CDR3 consists of 15 residues. J was trimmed by 5 bases and V by 0 bases; bases with no gene match: 4. Germline lookup yields CDR1 SGDLS and CDR2 YYNGEE. CDR3 region: CASSVVAGGRNEQYF. CDR3 DNA: TGTGCCAGCAGCGTAGTAGCGGGGGGGAGGAACGAGCAGTACTTC. Full variable domain (remainder filled in from reference TRBV9 and TRBJ2-7): DSGVTQTPKHLITATGQRVTLRCSPRSGDLSVYWYQQSLDQGLQFLIQYYNGEERAKGNILERFSAQQFPDLHSELNLSSLELGDSALYFCASSVVAGGRNEQYFGPGTRLTVT.

V and J are TRBV6-5 and TRBJ2-2, with unresolved D. Trimming left V 7 bases short and J 4 bases short, with 16 bases between. Germline CDR1 and CDR2: MNHEY and SVGAGI. The CDR3 contains 15 residues. CDR3 in DNA: TGTGCCAGCAAGGAGCGCCGTTCGGGCACCGGGGAGCTGTTTTTT. The encoded protein is CASKERRSGTGELFF.

In DNA, the CDR3 is TGTGCCAGCAGCCCCCGGACAGGGAGGTCACCCCTCCACTTT. Encoded protein: CASSPRTGRSPLHF. This chain links TRBV3-1 (or the pseudogene TRBV3-2) with TRBJ1-6; 8 bases line up with TRBD1. CDR1 and CDR2 (germline): LGHDT, YNNKEL (reference sequence). Trimming took 4 bases from V and 10 from J; bases not matched to a gene: 6. The CDR3 length is 14 residues.

The V gene is TRBV10-3, the J gene TRBJ1-1; the match to TRBD1 covers 7 bases. Germline V lookup: CDR1 ENHRY, CDR2 SYGVKD. V was pared by 8 bases and J by 5 bases, with 11 bases of the junction left unmatched. The length of the CDR3 is 14 residues. The CDR3 spells CAIGPKGAGTEAFF. The CDR3 nucleotides are TGTGCCATCGGTCCGAAGGGGGCAGGAACTGAAGCTTTCTTT.

V is TRBV6-5 and J is TRBJ2-5; 8 bases line up with TRBD2. This CDR3 has 14 residues. Germline trimming cut 4 bases from V and 5 bases from J; bases unmatched to any gene: 6. Germline V CDR1 and CDR2: MNHEY, SVGAGI. The CDR3 DNA sequence: TGTGCCAGCAGTTTAACGGGAGGGTTGGAGACCCAGTACTTC. As protein: CASSLTGGLETQYF.

This chain links TRBV5-8 with TRBJ2-5, with D unresolved. Germline loops: CDR1 SGHTS, CDR2 YDEGEE. V was clipped by 4 bases and J by 5 bases, with 15 bases between them. The CDR3 covers 14 residues. Written as DNA, the CDR3 is TGTGCCAGCAGCCCCATTTCAGGTTGGGAGACCCAGTACTTC. This encodes CASSPISGWETQYF.

Here the CDR3 reads CASSTMSSRQPQHF. The CDR3 DNA reads as TGTGCCAGCTCTACTATGTCTTCACGGCAGCCCCAGCATTTT. V is TRBV6-5 and J is TRBJ1-5; no clear D. This CDR3 spans 14 amino acids. Germline CDR1 reads MNHEY; CDR2 reads SVGAGI. Trimming removed 8 bases at V and 7 bases at J, with 18 bases between.

The chain carries TRBV18 and TRBJ1-2; the D gene is possibly TRBD1 (6 bases). The V gene's germline CDR1 is KGHSH and CDR2 LQKENI. The CDR3 consists of 15 residues. V shed 3 bases and J shed 4 bases, with 15 bases lying between them. The CDR3 loop is CASSPPGEYTYGYTF. CDR3 DNA: TGTGCCAGCTCACCTCCAGGGGAATACACCTATGGCTACACCTTC.

A single count supports this clone. This sequence joins TRBV7-2 and TRBJ2-5, with a possible D match to TRBD1 (6 bases). V was pared by 5 bases and J by 2 bases, with 12 bases between. The CDR3 loop spans 14 amino acids. Germline CDR1 SGHTA, CDR2 FQGNSA. Here the CDR3 DNA reads TGTGCCAGCAGCCTCGGGACACCTCAAGAGACCCAGTACTTC. It specifies CASSLGTPQETQYF.

The V gene is TRBV7-8, the J gene TRBJ2-4, with D uncertain. With 1 base removed from V and 0 bases from J, the gap between germline ends came to 16 bases. This CDR3 comprises 18 residues. Germline V lookup: CDR1 SGHVS, CDR2 FQNEAQ. For the CDR3, the DNA is TGTGCCAGCAGCTTAGGTATCTCGGTTATCCTAGCCAAAAACATTCAGTACTTC. Protein: CASSLGISVILAKNIQYF.

V is TRBV19 and J is TRBJ2-1; 13 bases match TRBD2. The CDR3 contains 16 residues. CDR1 and CDR2 from the germline V gene are LNHDA and SQIVND (reference sequence). With 5 bases clipped from V and 4 bases from J, the junction kept 5 bases outside the gene matches. The CDR3 here is CASSLLAGGGYNEQFF. The CDR3 DNA reads TGTGCCAGTAGTTTACTAGCGGGAGGGGGGTACAATGAGCAGTTCTTC.

V is TRBV2 and J is TRBJ1-5; 7 bases are shared with TRBD1. The CDR3 spans 16 residues. With 5 bases clipped from V and 5 bases from J, the junction kept 12 bases outside the gene matches. Germline CDR1 is SNHLY and CDR2 is FYNNEI. As DNA, the CDR3 is TGTGCCAGCAGTTACACCGGGACAGAAAGACATCAGCCCCAGCATTTT. Protein sequence: CASSYTGTERHQPQHF. The full variable domain, in which reference TRBV2 and TRBJ1-5 provide the parts outside the CDR3, is EPEVTQTPSHQVTQMGQEVILRCVPISNHLYFYWYRQILGQKVEFLVSFYNNEISEKSEIFDDQFSVERPDGSNFTLKIRSTKLEDSAMYFCASSYTGTERHQPQHFGDGTRLSIL.

This clone came up once. J is TRBJ2-3 and V is TRBV6-6; D might be TRBD1 (6 bases). V gave up 1 base and J gave up 4 bases, with 9 bases separating them. Germline lookup yields CDR1 MNHNY and CDR2 SVGAGI (reference sequence). The CDR3 is made up of 14 amino acids. In DNA, the CDR3 is TGTGCCAGCAGTTACTGGGGGCTAGCAGATACGCAGTATTTT. This encodes CASSYWGLADTQYF.

The chain is built from TRBV4-3 and TRBJ2-7, with 10 bases aligning to TRBD1. The CDR3 is 18 amino acids. Trimming cost V 0 bases and J 0 bases; bases outside gene matches: 8. Looked up from germline, CDR1 is LGHNA and CDR2 is YSLEER. This CDR3 reads CASSQDGGQGSSSYEQYF. As DNA, the CDR3 is TGCGCCAGCAGCCAAGATGGGGGACAGGGGTCGAGCTCCTACGAGCAGTACTTC.